This record concerns one T cell receptor beta chain sequence. What it binds is not known. The germline CDR1 and CDR2 sequences are SNHLY and FYNNEI. This CDR3 is built from 15 residues. The data originate from a study of T cells expressing NK-cell markers. Study context: TCR beta repertoires came from sorted CD3+CD56+NKG2C+, CD3+CD56+NKG2C- and CD3+CD56-NKG2C+ T cells. Study-wide points: The HCMV specificity of the expanded NKG2C+ T cell clones stayed unresolved. There were several donors in whom these clonotypes also led the CD3+CD56-NKG2C+ fraction.

As the method of synthesis, 5'RACE template switching with UMIs yielded TCR beta cDNA. From its re-call of the 5' RACE reads, TCRdb lists each CDR3 protein once, without DNA. The ten top clones account for 20% to 25%, within a sample of some 190,000 distinct CDR3 sequences. The sequence was collected from a man between 18 and 69 years old in good health. Sequencing input: blood T cells: a sorted CD56 or NKG2C T cell subset, CD4+ or CD8+ T cells, or bulk PBMC T cells (not recorded which). The V and J genes are TRBV2 and TRBJ1-2; with no DNA, the TCRdb D assignment of TRBD1 cannot be verified. The CDR3 here is CASTYNRDTNYGYTF.